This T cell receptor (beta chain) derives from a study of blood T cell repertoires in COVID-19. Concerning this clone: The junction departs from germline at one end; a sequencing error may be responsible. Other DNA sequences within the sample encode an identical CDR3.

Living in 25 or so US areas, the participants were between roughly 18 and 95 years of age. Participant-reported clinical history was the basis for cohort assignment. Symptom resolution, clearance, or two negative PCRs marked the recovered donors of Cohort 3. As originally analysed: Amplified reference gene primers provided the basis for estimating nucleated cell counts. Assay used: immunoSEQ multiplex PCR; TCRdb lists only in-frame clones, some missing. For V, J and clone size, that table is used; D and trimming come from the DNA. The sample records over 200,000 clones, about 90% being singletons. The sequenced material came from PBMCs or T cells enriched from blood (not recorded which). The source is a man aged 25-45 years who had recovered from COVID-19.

The CDR3 protein is CASSYSTGTEAFF. CDR3 bases: TGTGCCAGCAGCTACTCGACGGGGACTGAAGCTTTCTTT. The chain joins TRBV6-5 to TRBJ1-1; D not resolved. The CDR3 runs to 13 residues. CDR1 and CDR2 (germline): MNHEY, SVGAGI.